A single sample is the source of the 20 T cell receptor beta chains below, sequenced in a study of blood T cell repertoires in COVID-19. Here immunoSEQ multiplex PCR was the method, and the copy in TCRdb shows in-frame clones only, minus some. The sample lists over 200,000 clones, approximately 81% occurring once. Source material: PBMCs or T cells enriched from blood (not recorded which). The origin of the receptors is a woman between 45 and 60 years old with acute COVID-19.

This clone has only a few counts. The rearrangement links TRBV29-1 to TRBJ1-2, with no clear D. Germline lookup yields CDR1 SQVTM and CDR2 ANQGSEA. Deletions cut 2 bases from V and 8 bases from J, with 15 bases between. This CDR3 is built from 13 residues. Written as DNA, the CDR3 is TGCAGCGTTGAACAAGCAAATCGGCGGGGCTACACCTTC. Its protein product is CSVEQANRRGYTF.

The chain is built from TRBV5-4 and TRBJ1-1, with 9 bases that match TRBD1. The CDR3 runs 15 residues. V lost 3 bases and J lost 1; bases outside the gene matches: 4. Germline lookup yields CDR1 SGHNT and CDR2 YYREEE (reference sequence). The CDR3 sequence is CASSSGQGQNTEAFF. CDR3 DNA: TGTGCCAGCAGCTCTGGACAGGGGCAGAACACTGAAGCTTTCTTT.

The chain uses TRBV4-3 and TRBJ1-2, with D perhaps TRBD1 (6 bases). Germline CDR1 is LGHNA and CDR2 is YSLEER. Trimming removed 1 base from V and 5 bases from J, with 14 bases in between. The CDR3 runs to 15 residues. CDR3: CASSQVFGQPYGYTF. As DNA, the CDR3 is TGCGCCAGCAGCCAAGTCTTCGGACAGCCATATGGCTACACCTTC.

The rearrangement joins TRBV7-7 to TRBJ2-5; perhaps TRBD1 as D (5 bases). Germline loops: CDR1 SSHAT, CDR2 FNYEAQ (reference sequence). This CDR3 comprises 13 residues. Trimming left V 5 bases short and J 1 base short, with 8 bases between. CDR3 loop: CASSPQAQETQYF. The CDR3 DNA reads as TGTGCCAGCAGCCCACAGGCCCAAGAGACCCAGTACTTC.

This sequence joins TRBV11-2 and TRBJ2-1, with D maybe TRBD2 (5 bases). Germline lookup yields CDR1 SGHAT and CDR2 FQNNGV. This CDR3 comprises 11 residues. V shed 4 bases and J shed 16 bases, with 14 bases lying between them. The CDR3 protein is CASSSVGAGFF. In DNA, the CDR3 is TGTGCCAGCAGCTCAGTGGGAGCCGGATTCTTC.

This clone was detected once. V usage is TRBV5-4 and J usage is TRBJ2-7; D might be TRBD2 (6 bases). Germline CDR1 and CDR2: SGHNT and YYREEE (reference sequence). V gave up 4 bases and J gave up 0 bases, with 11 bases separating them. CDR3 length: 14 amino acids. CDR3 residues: CASSPRGVSYEQYF. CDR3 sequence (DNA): TGTGCCAGCAGCCCCCGCGGGGTCTCCTACGAGCAGTACTTC.

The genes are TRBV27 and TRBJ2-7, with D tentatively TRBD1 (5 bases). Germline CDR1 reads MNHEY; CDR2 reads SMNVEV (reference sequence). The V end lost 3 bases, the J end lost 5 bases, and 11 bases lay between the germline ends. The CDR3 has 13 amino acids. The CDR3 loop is CASSLAGYNEQYF. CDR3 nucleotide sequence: TGTGCCAGCAGTTTGGCAGGGTACAACGAGCAGTACTTC.

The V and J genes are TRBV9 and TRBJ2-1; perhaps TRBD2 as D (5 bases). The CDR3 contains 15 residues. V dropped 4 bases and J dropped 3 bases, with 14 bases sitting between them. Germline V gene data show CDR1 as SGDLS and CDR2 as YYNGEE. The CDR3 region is CASSLGGSNYNEQFF. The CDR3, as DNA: TGTGCCAGCAGCTTGGGCGGGTCTAACTACAATGAGCAGTTCTTC. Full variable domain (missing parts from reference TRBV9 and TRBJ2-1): DSGVTQTPKHLITATGQRVTLRCSPRSGDLSVYWYQQSLDQGLQFLIQYYNGEERAKGNILERFSAQQFPDLHSELNLSSLELGDSALYFCASSLGGSNYNEQFFGPGTRLTVL.

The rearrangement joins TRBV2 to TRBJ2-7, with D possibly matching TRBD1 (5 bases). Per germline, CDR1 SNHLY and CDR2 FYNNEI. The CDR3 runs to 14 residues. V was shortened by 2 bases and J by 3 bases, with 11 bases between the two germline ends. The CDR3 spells CASSERTGVYEQYF. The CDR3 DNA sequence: TGTGCCAGCAGTGAACGAACAGGAGTCTACGAGCAGTACTTC. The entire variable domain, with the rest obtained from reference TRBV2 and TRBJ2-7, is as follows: EPEVTQTPSHQVTQMGQEVILRCVPISNHLYFYWYRQILGQKVEFLVSFYNNEISEKSEIFDDQFSVERPDGSNFTLKIRSTKLEDSAMYFCASSERTGVYEQYFGPGTRLTVT.

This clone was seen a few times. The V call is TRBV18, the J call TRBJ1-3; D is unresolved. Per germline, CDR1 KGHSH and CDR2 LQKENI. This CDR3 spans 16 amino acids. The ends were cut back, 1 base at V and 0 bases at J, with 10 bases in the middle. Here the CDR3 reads CASSPRAGNSGNTIYF. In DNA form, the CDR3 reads TGTGCCAGCTCACCACGGGCAGGAAACTCTGGAAACACCATATATTTT.

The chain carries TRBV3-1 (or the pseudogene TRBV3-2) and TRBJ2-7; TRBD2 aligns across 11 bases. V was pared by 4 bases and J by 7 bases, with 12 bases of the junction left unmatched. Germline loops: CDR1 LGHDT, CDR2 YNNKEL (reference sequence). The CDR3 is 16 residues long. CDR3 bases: TGTGCCAGCAGCCGCGGGCTAGCGGGGGGAATTTGGGAGCAGTACTTC. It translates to CASSRGLAGGIWEQYF.

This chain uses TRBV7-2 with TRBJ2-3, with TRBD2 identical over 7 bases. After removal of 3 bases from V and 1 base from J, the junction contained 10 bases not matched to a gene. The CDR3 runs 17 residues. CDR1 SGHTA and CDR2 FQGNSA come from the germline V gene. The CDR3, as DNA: TGTGCCAGCAGCTTCCGCGCTGCGGGGGTAGGCACAGATACGCAGTATTTT. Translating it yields CASSFRAAGVGTDTQYF.

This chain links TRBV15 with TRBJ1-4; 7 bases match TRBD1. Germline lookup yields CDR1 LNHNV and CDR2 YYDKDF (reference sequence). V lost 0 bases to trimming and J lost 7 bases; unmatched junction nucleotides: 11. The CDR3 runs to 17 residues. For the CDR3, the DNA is TGTGCCACCAGCAGAGAGAGGACACAGGGGTGGGGTGAAAAACTGTTTTTT. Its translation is CATSRERTQGWGEKLFF.

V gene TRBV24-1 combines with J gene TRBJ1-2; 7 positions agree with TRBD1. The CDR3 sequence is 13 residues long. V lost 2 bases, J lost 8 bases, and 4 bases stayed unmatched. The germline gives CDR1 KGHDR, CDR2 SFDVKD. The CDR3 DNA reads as TGTGCCACCAGTGATTACAGGGGTATGGGCTACACCTTC. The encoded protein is CATSDYRGMGYTF.

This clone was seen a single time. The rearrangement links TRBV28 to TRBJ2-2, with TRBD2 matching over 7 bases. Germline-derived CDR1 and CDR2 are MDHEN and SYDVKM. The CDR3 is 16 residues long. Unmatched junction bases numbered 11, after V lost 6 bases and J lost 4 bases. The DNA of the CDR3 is TGTGCCAGCAGACCCGGGGGGTCCAGAAGCACCGGGGAGCTGTTTTTT. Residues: CASRPGGSRSTGELFF.

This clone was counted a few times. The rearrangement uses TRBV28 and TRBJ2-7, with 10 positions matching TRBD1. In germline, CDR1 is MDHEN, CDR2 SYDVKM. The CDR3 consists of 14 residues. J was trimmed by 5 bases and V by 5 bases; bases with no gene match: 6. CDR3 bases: TGTGCCAGCAGTGCCGGGACAGGGGAGAACGAGCAGTACTTC. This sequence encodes CASSAGTGENEQYF.

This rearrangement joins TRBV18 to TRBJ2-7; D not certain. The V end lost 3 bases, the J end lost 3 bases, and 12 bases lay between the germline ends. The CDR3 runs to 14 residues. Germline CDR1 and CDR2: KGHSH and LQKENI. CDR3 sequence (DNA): TGTGCCAGCTCACCTTCAAGTGGGCGCTACGAGCAGTACTTC. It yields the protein CASSPSSGRYEQYF.

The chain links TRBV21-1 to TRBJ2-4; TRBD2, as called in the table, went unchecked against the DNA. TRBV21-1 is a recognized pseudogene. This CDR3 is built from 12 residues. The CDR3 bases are TGTGCCAGCAGCGGGAGGGGGGACATTCAGTACTTC. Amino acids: CASSGRGDIQYF.

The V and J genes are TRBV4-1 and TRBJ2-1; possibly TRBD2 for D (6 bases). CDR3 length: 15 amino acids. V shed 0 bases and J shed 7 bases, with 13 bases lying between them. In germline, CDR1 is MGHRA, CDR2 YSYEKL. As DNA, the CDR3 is TGCGCCAGCAGCCAAGAGGGCGGGGTAGAGAATGAGCAGTTCTTC. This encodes CASSQEGGVENEQFF.

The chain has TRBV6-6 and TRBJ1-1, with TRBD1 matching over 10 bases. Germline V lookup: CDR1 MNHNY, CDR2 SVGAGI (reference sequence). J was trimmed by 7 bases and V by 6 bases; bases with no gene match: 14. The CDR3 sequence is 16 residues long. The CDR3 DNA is TGTGCCAGCAGGCACCATAACCGGGACAGGGGTAATGAAGCTTTCTTT. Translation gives CASRHHNRDRGNEAFF.